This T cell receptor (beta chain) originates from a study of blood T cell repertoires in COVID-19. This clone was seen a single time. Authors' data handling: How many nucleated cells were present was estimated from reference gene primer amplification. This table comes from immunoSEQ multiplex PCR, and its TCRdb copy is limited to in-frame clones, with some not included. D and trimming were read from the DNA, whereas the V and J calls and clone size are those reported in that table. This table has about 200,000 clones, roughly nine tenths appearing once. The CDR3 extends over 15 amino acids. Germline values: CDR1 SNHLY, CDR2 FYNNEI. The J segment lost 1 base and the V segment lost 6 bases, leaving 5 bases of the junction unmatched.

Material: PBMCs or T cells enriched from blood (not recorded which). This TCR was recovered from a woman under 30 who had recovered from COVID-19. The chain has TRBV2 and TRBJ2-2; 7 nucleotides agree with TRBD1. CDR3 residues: CASSRYRGNTGELFF. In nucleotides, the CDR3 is TGTGCCAGCAGCCGTTACAGGGGGAACACCGGGGAGCTGTTTTTT. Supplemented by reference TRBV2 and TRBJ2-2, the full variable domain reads EPEVTQTPSHQVTQMGQEVILRCVPISNHLYFYWYRQILGQKVEFLVSFYNNEISEKSEIFDDQFSVERPDGSNFTLKIRSTKLEDSAMYFCASSRYRGNTGELFFGEGSRLTVL.